This T cell receptor beta chain appears in the sequencing data of a study of blood T cell repertoires in COVID-19. About the research overall: From the United States, Italy and Spain came samples of acute and convalescent COVID-19. From T cells, B-cell-depleted T cells, or PBMCs came the material, which was cDNA or gDNA.

After removal of 10 bases from V and 7 bases from J, the junction contained 23 bases not matched to a gene. CDR1 is LGHDT and CDR2 is YNNKEL in the germline V gene (reference sequence). The length of the CDR3 is 19 residues. A Seattle source enrolled patients during active infection and followed them longitudinally. Source study methods: Researchers report that nucleated cell counts were estimated from reference gene primer amplification. Here immunoSEQ multiplex PCR was the method, and the copy in TCRdb shows in-frame clones only, minus some. The D gene and trimming were derived from the DNA, and the V and J assignments and clone size from that table. This table holds roughly 160,000 clones, 84% found once.

The genes are TRBV3-1 (or the pseudogene TRBV3-2) and TRBJ2-1; 12 bases are a match to TRBD2. This sequence originates from a woman at least 80 years old with COVID-19, enrolled during active disease. The sequenced material came from peripheral blood. This CDR3 is CATYGRRTSSGGAGNEQFF. In nucleotides, the CDR3 is TGTGCCACCTACGGACGGAGGACTTCTAGCGGGGGGGCTGGGAATGAGCAGTTCTTC.